A single sample gave rise to the 21 T cell receptor beta chains below, sequenced in a study of blood T cell repertoires in COVID-19. Sequencing was performed with immunoSEQ multiplex PCR; in TCRdb, only in-frame clones are kept and a portion is missing. The sample shows around 70,000 clones, around 80% of them seen only once. The source material was peripheral blood. The origin of the receptors is an older man who had recovered from COVID-19.

This clone was counted once. The chain links TRBV29-1 to TRBJ1-2; D is uncertain. This CDR3 spans 11 amino acids. V shed 2 bases and J shed 5 bases, with 6 bases lying between them. CDR1 SQVTM and CDR2 ANQGSEA come from the germline V gene. The CDR3 coding sequence is TGCAGCGTTGAAAGAGGTTATGGCTACACCTTC. Protein sequence: CSVERGYGYTF. Full variable domain (remainder filled in from reference TRBV29-1 and TRBJ1-2): SAVISQKPSRDICQRGTSLTIQCQVDSQVTMMFWYRQQPGQSLTLIATANQGSEATYESGFVIDKFPISRPNLTFSTLTVSNMSPEDSSIYLCSVERGYGYTFGSGTRLTVV.

This clone was detected a few times. The rearrangement joins TRBV11-2 to TRBJ1-1, with a possible D match to TRBD1 (5 bases). The germline CDR1 and CDR2 sequences are SGHAT and FQNNGV. Trimming stripped 0 bases from V and 11 bases from J, with 10 bases between. This CDR3 contains 12 residues. The CDR3 here is CASSLDDSVAFF. The DNA of the CDR3 is TGTGCCAGCAGCTTAGACGACAGTGTGGCTTTCTTT.

The V call is TRBV5-4, the J call TRBJ2-1; the D gene is possibly TRBD1 (7 bases). CDR1 and CDR2 (germline): SGHNT, YYREEE (reference sequence). The ends were cut back, 4 bases at V and 5 bases at J, with 16 bases in the middle. This CDR3 comprises 15 residues. CDR3 protein: CASSPSGGLNNEQFF. The CDR3, as DNA: TGTGCCAGCAGCCCGTCAGGGGGGTTAAACAATGAGCAGTTCTTC.

The chain employs TRBV6-5 and TRBJ2-7; D may be TRBD1 (5 bases). The CDR3 contains 15 residues. Trimming left V 7 bases short and J 4 bases short, with 20 bases between. CDR1 and CDR2 from the germline V gene are MNHEY and SVGAGI. CDR3 in DNA: TGTGCCAGCACCTTGGATCAGGGTTTAGGTTACGAGCAGTACTTC. Translated, it gives CASTLDQGLGYEQYF.

The rearrangement uses TRBV5-6 and TRBJ2-3; 8 nucleotides align to TRBD1. With V trimmed by 2 bases and J by 4 bases, 6 bases remained unmatched. Looked up from germline, CDR1 is SGHDT and CDR2 is YYEEEE. CDR3 length equals 15 residues. The CDR3 sequence is CASSFGQGISDTQYF. CDR3 DNA: TGTGCCAGCAGCTTTGGACAGGGAATATCAGATACGCAGTATTTT.

J is TRBJ2-2 and V is TRBV5-4; 8 nucleotides align to TRBD2. V gave up 4 bases and J gave up 6 bases; unmatched junction bases: 8. The CDR3 covers 15 residues. Per germline, CDR1 SGHNT and CDR2 YYREEE (reference sequence). CDR3 loop: CASSEGLANSGELFF. Here the CDR3 DNA reads TGTGCCAGCAGCGAAGGACTAGCTAATTCCGGGGAGCTGTTTTTT.

This clone has just one count. V and J are TRBV6-5 and TRBJ2-6, with TRBD2 as a possible D gene (5 bases). V lost 7 bases and J lost 2, with 12 bases in between. The CDR3 is 15 residues long. Per the germline V gene, CDR1 is MNHEY and CDR2 is SVGAGI. CDR3 sequence: CASTEEGTGANVLTF. Written as DNA, the CDR3 is TGTGCCAGCACCGAAGAGGGAACTGGGGCCAACGTCCTGACTTTC.

The J gene is TRBJ2-1, the V gene TRBV5-6, with TRBD2 matching over 7 bases. CDR3 length: 15 residues. Per the germline V gene, CDR1 is SGHDT and CDR2 is YYEEEE. Unmatched junction bases numbered 4, after V lost 0 bases and J lost 4 bases. Here the CDR3 DNA reads TGTGCCAGCAGCTTGGGACGGGAGGTATACAATGAGCAGTTCTTC. It is translated as CASSLGREVYNEQFF.

The gene calls are TRBV2 and TRBJ1-3; 10 positions agree with TRBD1. CDR1 and CDR2 (germline): SNHLY, FYNNEI. CDR3 length equals 17 residues. The V and J ends lost 4 bases and 0 bases, in that order; junction bases with no gene match: 6. The CDR3 DNA reads as TGTGCCAGCAGTGTTGGGACAGGGGTTTACTCTGGAAACACCATATATTTT. This gives the protein CASSVGTGVYSGNTIYF.

The genes are TRBV7-2 and TRBJ1-2; a possible D gene is TRBD1 (6 bases). Trimming shortened V by 1 base and J by 5 bases, and 14 bases separated the two germline ends. The CDR3 has 15 amino acids. Germline CDR1 SGHTA, CDR2 FQGNSA. CDR3 in DNA: TGTGCCAGCAGCTTAGACCGACAGGCGATTTATGGCTACACCTTC. This sequence encodes CASSLDRQAIYGYTF.

The chain employs TRBV27 and TRBJ1-2; 7 nucleotides match TRBD1. With 7 bases clipped from V and 5 bases from J, the junction kept 10 bases outside the gene matches. The germline V gene has CDR1 MNHEY and CDR2 SMNVEV (reference sequence). This CDR3 comprises 14 residues. DNA of the CDR3: TGTGCCAGCACTCGGGTCGGGACAGATTATGGCTACACCTTC. This sequence encodes CASTRVGTDYGYTF.

A single count supports this clone. The chain has TRBV5-1 and TRBJ2-5; 10 bases map to TRBD1. J was trimmed by 4 bases and V by 2 bases; bases with no gene match: 5. The CDR3 length is 15 residues. CDR1 and CDR2 (germline): SGHRS, YFSETQ. The CDR3 sequence: CASSLAGTGAETQYF. CDR3 nucleotides: TGCGCCAGCAGCTTAGCCGGGACAGGGGCAGAGACCCAGTACTTC.

The chain uses TRBV29-1 and TRBJ1-1; 7 bases line up with TRBD1. Germline CDR1 is SQVTM and CDR2 is ANQGSEA. The V and J ends lost 7 bases and 1 base, in that order; junction bases with no gene match: 6. The CDR3 runs 13 residues. The CDR3 nucleotides are TGCAGCGCACGGACAGGCCCGAACACTGAAGCTTTCTTT. Its translation: CSARTGPNTEAFF.

This clone was observed a few times. The genes are TRBV7-9 and TRBJ1-2; D possibly corresponds to TRBD1 (6 bases). Between the trimmed V and J ends, which lost 3 bases and 4 bases, there was a span of 9 bases. The CDR3 is 13 amino acids. Looked up from germline, CDR1 is SEHNR and CDR2 is FQNEAQ (reference sequence). The CDR3, as DNA: TGTGCCAGCAGCTTTGGACAGAGCTATGGCTACACCTTC. Encoded protein: CASSFGQSYGYTF.

This sequence joins TRBV9 and TRBJ2-1; tentatively, D is TRBD2 (6 bases). The length of the CDR3 is 14 residues. The germline V and J ends were trimmed by 1 base and 7 bases, with 12 bases remaining between them. The germline V gene has CDR1 SGDLS and CDR2 YYNGEE. For the CDR3, the DNA is TGTGCCAGCAGCGTACGGGAGCGAGGGAATGAGCAGTTCTTC. Translating it yields CASSVRERGNEQFF.

The chain joins TRBV4-2 to TRBJ2-1; 9 positions agree with TRBD1. Trimming cost V 4 bases and J 4 bases; bases outside gene matches: 8. Germline V gene sequence: CDR1 LGHNA, CDR2 YNFKEQ. The CDR3 runs 16 residues. CDR3 in DNA: TGTGCCAGCAGCCCACGACAGGGGGGAGTATACAATGAGCAGTTCTTC. It encodes CASSPRQGGVYNEQFF.

The V call is TRBV28, the J call TRBJ1-5; perhaps TRBD1 as D (5 bases). The germline V gene encodes CDR1 MDHEN and CDR2 SYDVKM. Trimming took 2 bases from V and 7 from J, leaving 12 bases between them. The CDR3 is made up of 14 amino acids. CDR3 residues: CASSLEGVGQPQHF. The CDR3 DNA sequence: TGTGCCAGCAGTTTAGAAGGGGTCGGGCAGCCCCAGCATTTT.

This sequence joins TRBV14 and TRBJ1-4; TRBD1 matches 8 bases. The CDR3 sequence is 16 residues long. J lost 7 bases, V lost 4 bases, and 11 bases had no gene match. CDR1 is SGHDN, CDR2 FVKESK, per germline. CDR3 sequence (DNA): TGTGCCAGCAGCCGATCCCGGGACAGGCACGGTGAAAAACTGTTTTTT. Translated: CASSRSRDRHGEKLFF.

CDR3 sequence: CASSYSASGTYEQYF. In nucleotides, the CDR3 is TGTGCCAGCAGTTACTCAGCTAGTGGTACCTACGAGCAGTACTTC. The rearrangement joins TRBV6-2 or TRBV6-3 to TRBJ2-7; D not certain. Per the germline V gene, CDR1 is MNHEY and CDR2 is SVGEGT. This CDR3 spans 15 amino acids. V dropped 0 bases and J dropped 2 bases, with 11 bases sitting between them.

This sequence joins TRBV7-2 and TRBJ2-7; D gene ambiguous. The V gene's germline CDR1 is SGHTA and CDR2 FQGNSA. The CDR3 totals 13 residues. Trimming took off 5 bases at V and 3 bases at J, with 11 bases between the two ends. CDR3 bases: TGTGCCAGCAGCGTGAGCCCAATCTACGAGCAGTACTTC. This sequence encodes CASSVSPIYEQYF. The whole variable domain, filled in from reference TRBV7-2 and TRBJ2-7, reads GAGVSQSPSNKVTEKGKDVELRCDPISGHTALYWYRQSLGQGLEFLIYFQGNSAPDKSGLPSDRFSAERTGGSVSTLTIQRTQQEDSAVYLCASSVSPIYEQYFGPGTRLTVT.

The chain uses TRBV3-1 (or the pseudogene TRBV3-2) and TRBJ2-7, with TRBD1 as a possible D gene (6 bases). Germline V gene sequence: CDR1 LGHDT, CDR2 YNNKEL (reference sequence). The V end lost 2 bases, the J end lost 3 bases, and 11 bases lay between the germline ends. The CDR3 has 14 residues. CDR3 sequence reads: CASSQLGAGYEQYF. In DNA form, the CDR3 reads TGTGCCAGCAGCCAATTGGGGGCCGGCTACGAGCAGTACTTC.